This TCR beta chain was obtained from a study of read filtering for tumor transcriptome and immune sequencing. Study as a whole: DNase treatment preceded whole-transcriptome library preparation. IR-seq gave about 3.5 to 11 million TCR reads per sample; RNA-seq gave about 80 to 1,300.

This clonotype was found many times. Molecular barcoded adaptors covering alpha/delta and beta/gamma chains were used on 400 ng RNA. MiXCR was run by TCRdb on the reads, yielding one entry per CDR3 protein. The repertoire holds about 130,000 distinct CDR3 sequences, with 10% to 15% as singletons. Sequencing was carried out using a population of CD138-negative cells sorted from bone marrow. This sequence was found in a donor at least 40 years old with multiple myeloma.

CDR3 residues: CASSSPTGETQYF. The CDR3 bases are TGTGCCAGCAGCTCCCCGACAGGCGAGACCCAGTACTTC. The V and J genes are TRBV7-9 and TRBJ2-5; the D gene is possibly TRBD1 (6 bases). CDR1 is SEHNR and CDR2 is FQNEAQ in the germline V gene (reference sequence). The CDR3 is 13 residues long. Trimming removed 4 bases at V and 5 bases at J, with 11 bases between. The entire variable domain, with the rest obtained from reference TRBV7-9 and TRBJ2-5, is as follows: DTGVSQNPRHKITKRGQNVTFRCDPISEHNRLYWYRQTLGQGPEFLTYFQNEAQLEKSRLLSDRFSAERPKGSFSTLEIQRTEQGDSAMYLCASSSPTGETQYFGPGTRLLVL.